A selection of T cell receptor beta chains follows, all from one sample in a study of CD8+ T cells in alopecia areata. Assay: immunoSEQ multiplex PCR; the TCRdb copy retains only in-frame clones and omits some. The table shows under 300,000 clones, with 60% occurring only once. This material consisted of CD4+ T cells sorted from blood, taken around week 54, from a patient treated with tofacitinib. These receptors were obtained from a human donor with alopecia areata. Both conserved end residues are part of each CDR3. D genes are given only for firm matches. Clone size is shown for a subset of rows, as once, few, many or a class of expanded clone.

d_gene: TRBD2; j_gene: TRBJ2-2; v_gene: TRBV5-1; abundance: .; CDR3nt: TGCGCCAGCAGCGCCCAGACTAGCGGGGGTCACACCGGGGAGCTGTTTTTT; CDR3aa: CASSAQTSGGHTGELFF
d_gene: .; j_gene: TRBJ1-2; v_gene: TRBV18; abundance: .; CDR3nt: TGTGCCAGCTCACCCGATGGATCAGGGAATGGCTACACCTTC; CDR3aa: CASSPDGSGNGYTF
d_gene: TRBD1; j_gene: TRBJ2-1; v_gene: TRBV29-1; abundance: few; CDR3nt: TGCAGCGTTGAAGGGGGGACAGGGGCTAATGAGCAGTTCTTC; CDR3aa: CSVEGGTGANEQFF
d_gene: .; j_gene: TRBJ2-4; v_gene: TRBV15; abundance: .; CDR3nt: TGTGCCACCAGCAAAAGCGAAAACATTCAGTACTTC; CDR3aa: CATSKSENIQYF
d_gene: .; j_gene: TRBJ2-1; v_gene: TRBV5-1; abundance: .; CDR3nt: TGCGCCAGCAGCTTCCAGGGGAGTCAGGATGAGCAGTTCTTC; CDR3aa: CASSFQGSQDEQFF
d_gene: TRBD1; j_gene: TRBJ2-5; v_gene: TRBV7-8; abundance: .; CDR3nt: TGTGCCAGCAGCTTAGCCGGGACAGGGGGCGGCGTAGAGACCCAGTACTTC; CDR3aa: CASSLAGTGGGVETQYF
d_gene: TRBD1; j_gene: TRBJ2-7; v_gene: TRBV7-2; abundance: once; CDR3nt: TGTGCCAGCAGCTTATGGACAGGGACCTACGAGCAGTACTTC; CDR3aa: CASSLWTGTYEQYF
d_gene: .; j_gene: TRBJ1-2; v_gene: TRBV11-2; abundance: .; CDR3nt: TGTGCCAGCAGCTTAGAAGCCCACTCAGGGAATGGCTACACCTTC; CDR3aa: CASSLEAHSGNGYTF
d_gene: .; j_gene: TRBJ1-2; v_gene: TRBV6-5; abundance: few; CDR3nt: TGTGCCAGCAGGCCCTTGGAGCCGCATGGCTACACCTTC; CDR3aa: CASRPLEPHGYTF
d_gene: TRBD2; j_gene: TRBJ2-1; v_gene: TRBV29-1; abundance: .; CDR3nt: TGCAGCGTTGAAGAATTACTAGCGGGGGGGGTTGAGCAGTTCTTC; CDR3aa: CSVEELLAGGVEQFF
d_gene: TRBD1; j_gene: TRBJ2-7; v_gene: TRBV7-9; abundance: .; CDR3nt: TGTGCCAGCAGCCCCCCGGGACAGGGGAGCGAGCAGTACTTC; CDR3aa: CASSPPGQGSEQYF
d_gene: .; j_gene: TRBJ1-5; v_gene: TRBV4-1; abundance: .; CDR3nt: TGCGCCAGCAGCCAAGAATTCTGGCAGCCCCAGCATTTT; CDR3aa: CASSQEFWQPQHF
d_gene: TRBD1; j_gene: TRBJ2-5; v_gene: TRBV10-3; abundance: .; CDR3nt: TGTGCCATCAGTGGGCGGACAGGGGAGACCCAGTACTTC; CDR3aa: CAISGRTGETQYF
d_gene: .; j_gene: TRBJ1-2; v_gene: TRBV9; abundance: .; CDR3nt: TGTGCCAGCAGCGGACGGACCCAAGGGGGCTACACCTTC; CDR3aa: CASSGRTQGGYTF
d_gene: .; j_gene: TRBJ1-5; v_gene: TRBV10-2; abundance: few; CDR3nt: TGCGCCAGCAGTGTAGGCAGAGGGGCCAATCAGCCCCAGCATTTT; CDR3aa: CASSVGRGANQPQHF
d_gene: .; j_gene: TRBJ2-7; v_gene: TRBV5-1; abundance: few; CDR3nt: TGCGCCAGCAGCTTGGAGGCGGGATCCTACGAGCAGTACTTC; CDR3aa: CASSLEAGSYEQYF
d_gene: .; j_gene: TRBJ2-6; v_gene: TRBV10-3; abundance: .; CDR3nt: TGTGCCATCCGGGCAGGGGTAGGGGCCAACGTCCTGACTTTC; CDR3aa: CAIRAGVGANVLTF
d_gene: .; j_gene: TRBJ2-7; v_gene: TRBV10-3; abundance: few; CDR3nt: TGTGCCATCAGTGTAGTAGACGAGCAGTACTTC; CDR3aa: CAISVVDEQYF
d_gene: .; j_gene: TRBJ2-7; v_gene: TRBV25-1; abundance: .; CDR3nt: TGTGCCAGCAGTGAATCGAGGGTCCCATACGAGCAGTACTTC; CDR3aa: CASSESRVPYEQYF
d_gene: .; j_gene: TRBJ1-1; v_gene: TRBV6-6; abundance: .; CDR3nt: TGTGCCAGCAGGATACTTGGTGAAGCTTTCTTT; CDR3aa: CASRILGEAFF
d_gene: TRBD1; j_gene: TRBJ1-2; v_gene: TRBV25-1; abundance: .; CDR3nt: TGTGCCAGCAGTCGGACAGGAGGTAATTTTGGCTACACCTTC; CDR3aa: CASSRTGGNFGYTF
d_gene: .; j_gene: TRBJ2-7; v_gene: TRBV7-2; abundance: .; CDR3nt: TGTGCCAGCAGCTTGGGCAGGGTAGAGAACGAGCAGTACTTC; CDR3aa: CASSLGRVENEQYF
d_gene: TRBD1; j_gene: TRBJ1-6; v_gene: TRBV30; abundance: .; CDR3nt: TGTGCCTGGAATGGACAGGGACATTCACCCCTCCACTTT; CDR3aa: CAWNGQGHSPLHF
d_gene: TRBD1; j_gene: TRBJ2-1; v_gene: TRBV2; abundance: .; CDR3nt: TGTGCCAGCACCCGGGACAGAGGGTATGAGCAGTTCTTC; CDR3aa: CASTRDRGYEQFF
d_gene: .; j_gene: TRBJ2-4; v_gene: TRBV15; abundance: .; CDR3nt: TGTGCCACCAGCAGAGACAGGGTAGAAGCCAAAAACATTCAGTACTTC; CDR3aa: CATSRDRVEAKNIQYF
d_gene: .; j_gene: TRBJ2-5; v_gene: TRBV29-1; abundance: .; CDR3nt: TGCAGCGGGTGGGCAGGAGCAGAGACCCAGTACTTC; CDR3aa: CSGWAGAETQYF
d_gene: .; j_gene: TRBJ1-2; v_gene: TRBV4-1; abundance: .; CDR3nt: TGCGCCAGCAGCCAAGACCCGAGGGGCACAGCTGGCTACACCTTC; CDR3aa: CASSQDPRGTAGYTF
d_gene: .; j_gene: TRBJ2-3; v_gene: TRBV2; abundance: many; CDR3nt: TGTGCCAGCAGCACACCGGGATTTAGCACAGATACGCAGTATTTT; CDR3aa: CASSTPGFSTDTQYF
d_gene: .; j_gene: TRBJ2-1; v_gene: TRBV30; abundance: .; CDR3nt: TGTGCCTGGAAAAGGGCGGGGTCCTACAATGAGCAGTTCTTC; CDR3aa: CAWKRAGSYNEQFF
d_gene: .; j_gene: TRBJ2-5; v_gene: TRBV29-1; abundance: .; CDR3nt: TGCAGCGTTACTAGTCTCCAAGAGACCCAGTACTTC; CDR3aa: CSVTSLQETQYF
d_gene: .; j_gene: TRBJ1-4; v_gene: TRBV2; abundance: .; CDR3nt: TGTGCCAGCGGATCCAGGGCTAACGAAAAACTGTTTTTT; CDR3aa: CASGSRANEKLFF
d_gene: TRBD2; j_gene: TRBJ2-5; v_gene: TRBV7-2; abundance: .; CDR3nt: TGTGCCAGCAGCTTAACTGCTAGCGGAGGCCGGGAGACCCAGTACTTC; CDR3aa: CASSLTASGGRETQYF
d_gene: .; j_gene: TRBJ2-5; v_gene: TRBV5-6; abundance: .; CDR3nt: TGTGCCAGCAGCTTGGGCAGAGGCGAGACCCAGTACTTC; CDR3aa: CASSLGRGETQYF
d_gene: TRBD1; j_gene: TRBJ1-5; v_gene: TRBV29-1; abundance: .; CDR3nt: TGCAGCGTGAGGACAGGGGTTAGCAATCAGCCCCAGCATTTT; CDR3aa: CSVRTGVSNQPQHF
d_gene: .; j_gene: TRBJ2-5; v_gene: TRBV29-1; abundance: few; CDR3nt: TGCAGCGTTGAAGGGGTCGGGACGTTTCAAGAGACCCAGTACTTC; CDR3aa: CSVEGVGTFQETQYF
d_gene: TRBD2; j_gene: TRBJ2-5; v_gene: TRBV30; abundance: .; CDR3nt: TGTGCCTGGAGAGACGGACTAGCGGGGGCGGAGACCCAGTACTTC; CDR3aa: CAWRDGLAGAETQYF
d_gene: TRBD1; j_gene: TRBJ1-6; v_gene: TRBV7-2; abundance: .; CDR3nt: TGTGCCAGCAGCTTAGCGCCGCAGGGGGCATCACCCCTCCACTTT; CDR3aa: CASSLAPQGASPLHF
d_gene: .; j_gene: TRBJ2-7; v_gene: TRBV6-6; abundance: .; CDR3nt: TGTGCCAGCCTTCAAGGTCCCCTAAACTACGAGCAGTACTTC; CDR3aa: CASLQGPLNYEQYF
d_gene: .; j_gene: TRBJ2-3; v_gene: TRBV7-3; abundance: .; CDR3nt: TGTGCCAGCAGCCTAATGGGTTTCACAGATACGCAGTATTTT; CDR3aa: CASSLMGFTDTQYF
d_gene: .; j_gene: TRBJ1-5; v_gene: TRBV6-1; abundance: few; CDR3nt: TGTGCCAGCAGTGGAGGACAGCCGCGCAATCAGCCCCAGCATTTT; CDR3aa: CASSGGQPRNQPQHF
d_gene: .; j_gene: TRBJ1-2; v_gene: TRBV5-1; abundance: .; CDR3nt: TGCGCCAGCAGTCAAGAGACACATAACTATGGCTACACCTTC; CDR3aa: CASSQETHNYGYTF
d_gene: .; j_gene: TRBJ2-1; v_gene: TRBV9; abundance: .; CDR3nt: TGTGCCAGCAGCGCGCGCTCCTACAATGAGCAGTTCTTC; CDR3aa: CASSARSYNEQFF
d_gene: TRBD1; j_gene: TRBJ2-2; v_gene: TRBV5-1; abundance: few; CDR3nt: TGCGCCAGCAGCCCGGGGACAGCCATGTTGAGCACCGGGGAGCTGTTTTTT; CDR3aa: CASSPGTAMLSTGELFF
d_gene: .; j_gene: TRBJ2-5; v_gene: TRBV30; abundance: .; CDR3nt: TGTGCCTGGACTCGACATTCCCTTCTAGAATATGAAACCCAGTACTTC; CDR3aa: CAWTRHSLLEYETQYF
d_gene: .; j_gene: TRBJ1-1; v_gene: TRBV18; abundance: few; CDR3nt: TGTGCCAGCTCACCAACGGGGTGGGACACTGAAGCTTTCTTT; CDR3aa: CASSPTGWDTEAFF
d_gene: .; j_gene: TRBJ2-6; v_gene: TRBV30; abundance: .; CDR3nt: TGTGCCTGGGCTAACGGGCAAGGGGCCAACGTCCTGACTTTC; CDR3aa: CAWANGQGANVLTF
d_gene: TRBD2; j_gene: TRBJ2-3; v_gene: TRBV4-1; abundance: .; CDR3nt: TGCGCCAGCAGCGTCGGGACTAGCGCAAGCACAGATACGCAGTATTTT; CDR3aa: CASSVGTSASTDTQYF
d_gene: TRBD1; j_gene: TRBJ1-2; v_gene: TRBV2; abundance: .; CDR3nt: TGTGCCAGCAGAATGACAGGGAACGCTCATGGCTACACCTTC; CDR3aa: CASRMTGNAHGYTF
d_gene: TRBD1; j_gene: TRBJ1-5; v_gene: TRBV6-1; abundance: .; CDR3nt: TGTGCCAGCAATTTGAGACAGGGAGATCAGCCCCAGCATTTT; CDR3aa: CASNLRQGDQPQHF
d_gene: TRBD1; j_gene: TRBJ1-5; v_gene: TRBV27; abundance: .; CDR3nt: TGTGCCAGCAGTCCGGACAGGGAAGACCAGCCCCAGCATTTT; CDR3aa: CASSPDREDQPQHF
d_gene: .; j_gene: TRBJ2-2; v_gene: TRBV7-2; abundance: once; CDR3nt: TGTGCCAGCAGCCCAGTAGACAGGTCAACCGGGGAGCTGTTTTTT; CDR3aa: CASSPVDRSTGELFF
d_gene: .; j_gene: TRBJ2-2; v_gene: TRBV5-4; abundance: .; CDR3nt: TGTGCCAGCAGCTTGCGTCTGTCGAACACCGGGGAGCTGTTTTTT; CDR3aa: CASSLRLSNTGELFF
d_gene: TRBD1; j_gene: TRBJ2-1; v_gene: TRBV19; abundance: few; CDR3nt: TGTGCCAGTAGTCTACAGGGGGCTGTAATTATAGTGTCCAATGAGCAGTTCTTC; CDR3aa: CASSLQGAVIIVSNEQFF
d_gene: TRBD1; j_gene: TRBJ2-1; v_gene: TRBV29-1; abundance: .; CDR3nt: TGCAGCGCCGGGACAGGGAAACGCAATGAGCAGTTCTTC; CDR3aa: CSAGTGKRNEQFF
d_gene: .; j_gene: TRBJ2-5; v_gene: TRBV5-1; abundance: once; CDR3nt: TGCGCCAGCAGGCCAGGGGACCAAGAGACCCAGTACTTC; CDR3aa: CASRPGDQETQYF
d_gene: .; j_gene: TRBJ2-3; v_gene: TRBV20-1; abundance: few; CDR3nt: TGCAGTGCTAGCAGGAATACGCAGTATTTT; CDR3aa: CSASRNTQYF
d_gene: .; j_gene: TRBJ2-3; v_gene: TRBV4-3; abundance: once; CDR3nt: TGCGCCAGCAGCCAAGTCTCGGGGGCCTCAGGGAGCACAGATACGCAGTATTTT; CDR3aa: CASSQVSGASGSTDTQYF
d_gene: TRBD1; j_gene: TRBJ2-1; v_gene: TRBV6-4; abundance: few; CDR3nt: TGTGCCAGCAGTGACCCCACGACAGGGGGGGTGCAGTTCTTC; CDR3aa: CASSDPTTGGVQFF